The following is a TCR beta chain sequence with its context. Its antigen is not known. The data belong to a study of OX40 agonist ivuxolimab in advanced cancers. Data came from immunoSEQ multiplex PCR; TCRdb stores just in-frame clones and leaves some out. The repertoire holds under 50,000 clones, with around 79% as singletons. General study results and limits: Still undetermined is the antigen specificity of the expanded peripheral T cells.

The receptor comes from an adult with an advanced solid tumor such as melanoma, head and neck, liver or kidney cancer. The sequences come from CD4+ or CD8+ T cells sorted from blood, collected in a trial of the OX40 agonist ivuxolimab.

The CDR3 DNA sequence: TGTGCCAGCTCACCCGGGGTTAACCCTTATGGCTACACCTTC. It specifies CASSPGVNPYGYTF. This chain joins TRBV18 and TRBJ1-2, with no clear D. This CDR3 comprises 14 residues. Germline CDR1 reads KGHSH; CDR2 reads LQKENI. Trimming left V 3 bases short and J 5 bases short, with 13 bases between.